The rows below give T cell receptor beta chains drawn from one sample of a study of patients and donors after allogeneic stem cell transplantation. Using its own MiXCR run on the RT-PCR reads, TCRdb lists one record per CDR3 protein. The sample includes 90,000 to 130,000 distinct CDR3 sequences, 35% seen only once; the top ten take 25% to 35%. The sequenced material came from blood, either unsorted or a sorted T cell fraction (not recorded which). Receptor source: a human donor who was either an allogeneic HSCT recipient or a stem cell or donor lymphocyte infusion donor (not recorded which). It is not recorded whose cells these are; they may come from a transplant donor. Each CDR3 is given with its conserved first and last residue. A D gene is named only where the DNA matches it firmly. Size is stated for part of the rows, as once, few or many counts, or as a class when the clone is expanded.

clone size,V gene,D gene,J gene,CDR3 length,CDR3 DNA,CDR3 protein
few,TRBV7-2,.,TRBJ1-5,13,TGTGCCAGCAGCTTAGCCCAATATCAGCCCCAGCATTTT,CASSLAQYQPQHF
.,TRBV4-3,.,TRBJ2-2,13,TGCGCCAGCAGCACCCGGTCCGACGGGGAGCTGTTTTTT,CASSTRSDGELFF
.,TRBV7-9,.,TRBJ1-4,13,TGTGCCACCGGCGACAGAAATAATGAAAAACTGTTTTTT,CATGDRNNEKLFF
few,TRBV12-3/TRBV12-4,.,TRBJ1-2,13,TGTGCCAGCAGTTTCAGGGTAAACTATGGCTACACCTTC,CASSFRVNYGYTF
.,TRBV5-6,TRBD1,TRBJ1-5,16,TGTGCCAGCAGCTTTTTTGACAGGGGGCCCAATCAGCCCCAGCATTTT,CASSFFDRGPNQPQHF
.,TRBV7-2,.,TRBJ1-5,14,TGTGCCAGCAGCTTAAGGTGGGACAATCAGCCCCAGCATTTT,CASSLRWDNQPQHF
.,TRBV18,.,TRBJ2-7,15,TGTGCCAGCGGGGGGATAGCGGTGAGCTCCTACGAGCAGTACTTC,CASGGIAVSSYEQYF
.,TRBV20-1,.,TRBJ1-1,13,TGCAGTGCTAGACCGACAGCGAACACTGAAGTTTTCTTT,CSARPTANTEVFF
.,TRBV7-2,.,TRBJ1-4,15,TGTGCCAGCAGCTTAGCGCAGGGGTTTGGTGAAAAACTGTTTTTT,CASSLAQGFGEKLFF
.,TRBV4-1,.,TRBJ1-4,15,TGCGCCAGCAGCCAAGGGGGCAGGACTAATGAAAAACTGTTTTTT,CASSQGGRTNEKLFF
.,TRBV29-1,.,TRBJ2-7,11,TGCAGCGTTGAGGACCCCTACGAGCAGTACTTC,CSVEDPYEQYF
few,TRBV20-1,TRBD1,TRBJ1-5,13,TGCAGCGTACCCGGGACAGGGCATCAGCCCCAGCATTTT,CSVPGTGHQPQHF
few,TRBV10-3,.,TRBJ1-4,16,TGTGCCATCAGTGAGTCCCGGACAGCCTCGGGAGAAAAACTGTTTTTT,CAISESRTASGEKLFF
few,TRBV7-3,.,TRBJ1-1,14,TGTGCCAGCAGCCCCTATGCTGGGGGCACTGAAGCTTTCTTT,CASSPYAGGTEAFF
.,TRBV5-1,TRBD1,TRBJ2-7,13,TGCGCCAGCAGCTTGAGGGACAGGGCCGAGCAGTACTTC,CASSLRDRAEQYF
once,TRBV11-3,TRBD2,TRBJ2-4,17,TGTGCCAGCAGCCCCTCGGGGCTAGCGGCAGCCAAAAACATTCAGTACTTC,CASSPSGLAAAKNIQYF
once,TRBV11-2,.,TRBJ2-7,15,TGTGCCAGCAGCTTAGAGAGGGTAGGTCCCTACGAGCAGTACTTC,CASSLERVGPYEQYF
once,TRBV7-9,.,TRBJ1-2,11,TGTGCCAGCAGGAACGAGGGGGGCGACACCTTC,CASRNEGGDTF
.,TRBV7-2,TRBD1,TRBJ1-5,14,TGTGCCAGCAGCTCCCGGACAGGGAATCAGCCCCAGCATTTT,CASSSRTGNQPQHF
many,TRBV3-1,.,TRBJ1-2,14,TGTGCCAGCAGCCAACGGGGGCTGAACTATGGCTACACCTTC,CASSQRGLNYGYTF
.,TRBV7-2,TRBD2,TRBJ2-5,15,TGTGCCAGCAGCTTCGCTAGCGGGAGGCAAGAGACCCAGTACTTC,CASSFASGRQETQYF
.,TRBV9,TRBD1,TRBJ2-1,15,TGTGCCAGCACCAAACAGGGGGGATGGATCAATGAGCAGTTCTTC,CASTKQGGWINEQFF
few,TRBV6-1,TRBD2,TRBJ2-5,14,TGTGCCAGCACTCGACTAGCGGGAGGAGAGACCCAGTACTTC,CASTRLAGGETQYF
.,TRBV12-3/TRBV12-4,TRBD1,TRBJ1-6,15,TGTGCCAGCAGTCCCCGGACAGGAGGGTCCTCACCCCTCCACTTT,CASSPRTGGSSPLHF
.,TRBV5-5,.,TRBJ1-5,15,TGTGCCAGCAGCTTATCAGGGGAGGTCTATCAGCCCCAGCATTTT,CASSLSGEVYQPQHF
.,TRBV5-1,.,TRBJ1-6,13,TGCGCCAGCAGCTTGGGGGTAACATCACCCCTCCACTTT,CASSLGVTSPLHF
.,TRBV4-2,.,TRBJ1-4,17,TGTGCCAGCAGCCAAGATGATAAGGGGGTAGAAGATGAAAAACTGTTTTTT,CASSQDDKGVEDEKLFF
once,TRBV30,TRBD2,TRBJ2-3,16,TGTGCCTGGAGCGAGACTAGCGGGGTGACGAGGGATACGCAGTATTTT,CAWSETSGVTRDTQYF
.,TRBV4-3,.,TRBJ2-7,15,TGCGCCAGCAGCCTCCACCCACTCCACAGCAACGAGCAGTACTTC,CASSLHPLHSNEQYF
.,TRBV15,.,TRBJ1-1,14,TGTGCCACCAGCAGTAGGATGAGGAACACTGAAGCTTTCTTT,CATSSRMRNTEAFF
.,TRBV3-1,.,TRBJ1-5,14,TGTGCCAGCAGCCAACAGGGGAGCAATCAGCCCCAGCATTTT,CASSQQGSNQPQHF
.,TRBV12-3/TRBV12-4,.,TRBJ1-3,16,TGTGCCAGCACCCTGGCAGGAATAAACTCTGGAAACACCATCTATTTT,CASTLAGINSGNTIYF
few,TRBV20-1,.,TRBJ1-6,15,TGCAGTGCCGAGGGCAGGCGAGGGGGGAATTCACCCCTCCACTTT,CSAEGRRGGNSPLHF
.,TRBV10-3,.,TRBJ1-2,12,TGTGCCATCAGTGACGACTTCTATGGCTACACCTTC,CAISDDFYGYTF
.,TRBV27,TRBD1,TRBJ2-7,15,TGTGCCAGCAGTTTAAGGACAGGGGCGAACTACGAGCAGTACTTC,CASSLRTGANYEQYF
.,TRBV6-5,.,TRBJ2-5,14,TGTGCCAGCAGTTACCGGATGGGGGCTGAGACCCAGTACTTC,CASSYRMGAETQYF
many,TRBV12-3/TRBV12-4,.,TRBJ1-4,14,TGTGCCAGCAGACAGGGTGGAACTAATGAAAAACTGTTTTTT,CASRQGGTNEKLFF
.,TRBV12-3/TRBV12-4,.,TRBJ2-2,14,TGTGCCAGCAGCCGACGCCCAAGAGCCGGGGAGCTGTTTTTT,CASSRRPRAGELFF
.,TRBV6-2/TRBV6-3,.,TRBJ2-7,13,TGTGCCAGCAGTATCGCGGGGACCTACGAGCAGTACTTC,CASSIAGTYEQYF
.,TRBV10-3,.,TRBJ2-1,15,TGTGCCATCAGTGAGGAGAGAGGAGGGGTCCATGAGCAGTTCTTC,CAISEERGGVHEQFF
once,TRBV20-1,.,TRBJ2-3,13,TGCAGTGCTAGCCGGGACAGCACAGATACGCAGTATTTT,CSASRDSTDTQYF
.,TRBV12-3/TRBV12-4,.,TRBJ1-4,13,TGTGCCAGCAGTCTTGAAGCGGGCCGGGAACTGTTTTTT,CASSLEAGRELFF
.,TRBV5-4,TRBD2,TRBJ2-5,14,TGTGCCAGCAGCCAAGATAGACTAGCGGAGACCCAGTACTTC,CASSQDRLAETQYF
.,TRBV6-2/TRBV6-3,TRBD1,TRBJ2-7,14,TGTGCCAGCAGGAAACCGGGACAGCCCTACGAGCAGTACTTC,CASRKPGQPYEQYF
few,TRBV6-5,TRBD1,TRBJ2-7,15,TGTGCCAGCAGTACTACCGGGACAGGGGTCTACGAGCAGTACTTC,CASSTTGTGVYEQYF
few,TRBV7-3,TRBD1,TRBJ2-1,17,TGTGCCAGCAGCTGGGGTACAGGGGCAGGTAGATTCGATGAGCAGTTCTTC,CASSWGTGAGRFDEQFF
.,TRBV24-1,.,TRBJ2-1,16,TGTGCCACCAGTGATTTATTGCAGGGGGGTATCGATGAGCAGTTCTTC,CATSDLLQGGIDEQFF
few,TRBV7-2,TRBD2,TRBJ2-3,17,TGTGCCAGCAGCTTATCCCGGACTAGCGGGGACACAGATACGCAGTATTTT,CASSLSRTSGDTDTQYF
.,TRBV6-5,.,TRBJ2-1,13,TGTGCCAGCAGTTACTCGGTCCCCGGGGTGCAGTTCTTC,CASSYSVPGVQFF